This T cell receptor (beta chain) stems from a study of T cell changes during pregnancy in multiple sclerosis. V was clipped by 6 bases and J by 3 bases; unmatched bases: 5. The CDR3 is 15 residues long. The V gene's germline CDR1 is ENHRY and CDR2 SYGVKD. Measured with immunoSEQ multiplex PCR; TCRdb has only the in-frame clones, and not every one. Seen here are some 19,000 clones, around nine tenths observed once, and the top ten hold 5% to 6.5%. The J gene is TRBJ2-3, the V gene TRBV10-3, with 11 bases lining up with TRBD1. Sample: CD8+ T cells from peripheral blood mononuclear cells, taken after pregnancy. The clonotype comes from a female donor in good health, enrolled as a control in a pregnancy study. The chain's CDR3 is CAISGQGAETDTQYF. In nucleotides, the CDR3 is TGTGCCATCAGCGGACAGGGGGCGGAAACAGATACGCAGTATTTT.